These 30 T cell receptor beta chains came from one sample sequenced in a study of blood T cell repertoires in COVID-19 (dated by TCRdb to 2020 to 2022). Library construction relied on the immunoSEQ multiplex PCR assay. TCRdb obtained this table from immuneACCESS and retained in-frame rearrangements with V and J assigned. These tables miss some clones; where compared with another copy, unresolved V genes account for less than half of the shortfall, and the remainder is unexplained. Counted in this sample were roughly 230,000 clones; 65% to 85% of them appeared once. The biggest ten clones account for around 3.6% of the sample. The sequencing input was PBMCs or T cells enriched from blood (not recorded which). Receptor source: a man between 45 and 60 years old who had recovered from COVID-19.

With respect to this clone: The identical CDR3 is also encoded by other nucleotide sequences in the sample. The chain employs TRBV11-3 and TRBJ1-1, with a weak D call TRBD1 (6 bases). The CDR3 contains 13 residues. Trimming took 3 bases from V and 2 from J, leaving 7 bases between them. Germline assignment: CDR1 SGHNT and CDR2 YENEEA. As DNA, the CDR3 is TGTGCCAGCAGCTTGGACAGAAACACTGAAGCTTTCTTT. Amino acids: CASSLDRNTEAFF.

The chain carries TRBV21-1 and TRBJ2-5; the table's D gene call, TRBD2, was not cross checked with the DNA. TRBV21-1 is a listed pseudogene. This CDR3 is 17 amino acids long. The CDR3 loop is CASSARVGTSGIGTQYF. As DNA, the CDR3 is TGTGCCAGCAGCGCCCGCGTAGGGACTAGCGGGATAGGGACCCAGTACTTC.

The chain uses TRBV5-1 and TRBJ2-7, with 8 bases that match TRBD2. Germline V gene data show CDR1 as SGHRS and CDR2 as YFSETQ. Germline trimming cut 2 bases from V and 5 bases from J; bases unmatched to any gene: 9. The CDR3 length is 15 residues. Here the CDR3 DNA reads TGCGCCAGCAGCTTACCGGGGCCGCGGGGGGACGAGCAGTACTTC. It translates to CASSLPGPRGDEQYF. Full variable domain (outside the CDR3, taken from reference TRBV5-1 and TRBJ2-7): KAGVTQTPRYLIKTRGQQVTLSCSPISGHRSVSWYQQTPGQGLQFLFEYFSETQRNKGNFPGRFSGRQFSNSRSEMNVSTLELGDSALYLCASSLPGPRGDEQYFGPGTRLTVT.

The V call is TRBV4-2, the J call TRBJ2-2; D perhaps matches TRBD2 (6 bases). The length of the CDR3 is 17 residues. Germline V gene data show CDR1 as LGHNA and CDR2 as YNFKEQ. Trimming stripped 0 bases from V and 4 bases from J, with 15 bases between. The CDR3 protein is CASSQDDNSGLTGELFF. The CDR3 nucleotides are TGTGCCAGCAGCCAAGATGATAATAGCGGACTCACCGGGGAGCTGTTTTTT.

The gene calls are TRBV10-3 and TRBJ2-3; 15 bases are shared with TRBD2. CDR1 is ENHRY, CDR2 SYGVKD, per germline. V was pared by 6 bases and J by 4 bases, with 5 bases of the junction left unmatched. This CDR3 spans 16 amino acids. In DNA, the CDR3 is TGTGCCATCAGCCCGGGACTAGCGGGGGGTGCAGATACGCAGTATTTT. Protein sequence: CAISPGLAGGADTQYF.

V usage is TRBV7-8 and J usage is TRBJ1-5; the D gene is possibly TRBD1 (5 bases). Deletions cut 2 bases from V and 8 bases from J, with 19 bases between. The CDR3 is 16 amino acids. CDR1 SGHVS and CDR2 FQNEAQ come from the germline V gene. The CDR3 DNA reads TGTGCCAGCAGCTTAATGGGGGGGAGCTACCTTGAGCCCCAGCATTTT. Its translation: CASSLMGGSYLEPQHF.

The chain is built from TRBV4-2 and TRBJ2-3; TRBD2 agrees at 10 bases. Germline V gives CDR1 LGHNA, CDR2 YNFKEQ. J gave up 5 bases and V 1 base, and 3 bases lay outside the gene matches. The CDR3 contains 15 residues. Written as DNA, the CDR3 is TGTGCCAGCAGCCAAGGACTAGCGGGTGAAGATACGCAGTATTTT. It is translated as CASSQGLAGEDTQYF.

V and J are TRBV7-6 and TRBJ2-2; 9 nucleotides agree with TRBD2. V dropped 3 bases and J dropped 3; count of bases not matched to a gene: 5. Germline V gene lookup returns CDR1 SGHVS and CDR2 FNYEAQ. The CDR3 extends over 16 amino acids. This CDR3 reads CASSFRLAEDTGELFF. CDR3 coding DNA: TGTGCCAGCAGCTTTCGACTAGCGGAAGACACCGGGGAGCTGTTTTTT.

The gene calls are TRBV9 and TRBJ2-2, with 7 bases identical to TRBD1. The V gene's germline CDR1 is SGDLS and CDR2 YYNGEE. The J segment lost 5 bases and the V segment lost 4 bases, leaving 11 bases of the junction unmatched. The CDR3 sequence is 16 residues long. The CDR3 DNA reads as TGTGCCAGCAGCTCATTCCCACAGGGGAGTACCGGGGAGCTGTTTTTT. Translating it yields CASSSFPQGSTGELFF.

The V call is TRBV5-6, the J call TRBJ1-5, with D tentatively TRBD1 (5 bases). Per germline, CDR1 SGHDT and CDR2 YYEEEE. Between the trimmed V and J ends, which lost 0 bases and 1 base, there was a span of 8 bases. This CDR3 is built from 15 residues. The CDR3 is CASSLAGGSNQPQHF. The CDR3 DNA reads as TGTGCCAGCAGCTTGGCGGGGGGGAGCAATCAGCCCCAGCATTTT.

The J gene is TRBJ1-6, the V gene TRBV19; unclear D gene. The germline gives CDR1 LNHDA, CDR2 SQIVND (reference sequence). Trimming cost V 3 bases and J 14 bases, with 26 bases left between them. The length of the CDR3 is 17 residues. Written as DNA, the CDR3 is TGTGCCAGTAGTATTAGGACTAGAACCTTTCCCGTCCGCACCCTCCACTTT. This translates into CASSIRTRTFPVRTLHF.

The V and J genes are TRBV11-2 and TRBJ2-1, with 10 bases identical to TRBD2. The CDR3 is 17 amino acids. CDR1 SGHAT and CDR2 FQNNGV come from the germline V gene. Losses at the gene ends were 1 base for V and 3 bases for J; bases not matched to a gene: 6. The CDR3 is CASSLAPAGGSYNEQFF. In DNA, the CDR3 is TGTGCCAGCAGCTTAGCGCCAGCGGGAGGGAGCTACAATGAGCAGTTCTTC. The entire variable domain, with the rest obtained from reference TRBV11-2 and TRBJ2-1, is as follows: EAGVAQSPRYKIIEKRQSVAFWCNPISGHATLYWYQQILGQGPKLLIQFQNNGVVDDSQLPKDRFSAERLKGVDSTLKIQPAKLEDSAVYLCASSLAPAGGSYNEQFFGPGTRLTVL.

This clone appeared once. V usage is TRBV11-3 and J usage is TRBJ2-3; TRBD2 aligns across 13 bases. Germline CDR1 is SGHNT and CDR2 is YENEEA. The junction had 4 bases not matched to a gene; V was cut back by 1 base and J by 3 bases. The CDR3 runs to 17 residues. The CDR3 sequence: CASSLAGTSGVTDTQYF. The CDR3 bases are TGTGCCAGCAGCTTAGCCGGGACTAGCGGGGTAACAGATACGCAGTATTTT.

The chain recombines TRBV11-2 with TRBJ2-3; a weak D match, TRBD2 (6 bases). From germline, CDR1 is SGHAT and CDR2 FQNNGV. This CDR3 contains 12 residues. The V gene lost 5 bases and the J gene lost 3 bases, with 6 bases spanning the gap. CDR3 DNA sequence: TGTGCCAGCAGCCGGGGGACAGATACGCAGTATTTT. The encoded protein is CASSRGTDTQYF.

The CDR3 region has the DNA TGTGCTAGTGTGGAGGACCGGCCGTGGGCCAACGTCCTGACTTTC. Translating it yields CASVEDRPWANVLTF. The chain combines TRBV12-5 with TRBJ2-6, with D perhaps TRBD2 (5 bases). CDR1 and CDR2 (germline): LGHNT, FRNRAP. The CDR3 sequence is 15 residues long. V was clipped by 7 bases and J by 5 bases, with 15 bases between them. Full variable domain (outside the CDR3, taken from reference TRBV12-5 and TRBJ2-6): DARVTQTPRHKVTEMGQEVTMRCQPILGHNTVFWYRQTMMQGLELLAYFRNRAPLDDSGMPKDRFSAEMPDATLATLKIQPSEPRDSAVYFCASVEDRPWANVLTFGAGSRLTVL.

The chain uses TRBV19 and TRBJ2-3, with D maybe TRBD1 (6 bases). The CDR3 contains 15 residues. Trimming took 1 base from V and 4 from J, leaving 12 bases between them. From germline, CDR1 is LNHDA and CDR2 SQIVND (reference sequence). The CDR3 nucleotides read TGTGCCAGTAGTATAGGGGCACAGGGCCCAGATACGCAGTATTTT. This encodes CASSIGAQGPDTQYF. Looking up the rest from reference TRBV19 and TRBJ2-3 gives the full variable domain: DGGITQSPKYLFRKEGQNVTLSCEQNLNHDAMYWYRQDPGQGLRLIYYSQIVNDFQKGDIAEGYSVSREKKESFPLTVTSAQKNPTAFYLCASSIGAQGPDTQYFGPGTRLTVL.

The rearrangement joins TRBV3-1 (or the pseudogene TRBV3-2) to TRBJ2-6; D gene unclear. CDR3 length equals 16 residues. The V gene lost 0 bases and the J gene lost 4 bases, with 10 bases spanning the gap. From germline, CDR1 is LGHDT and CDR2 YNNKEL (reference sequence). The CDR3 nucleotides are TGTGCCAGCAGCCAAGATTTGGTGAGGGGGGCCAACGTCCTGACTTTC. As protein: CASSQDLVRGANVLTF.

For the CDR3, the DNA is TGCGCCAGCAGCCAAGAGGGGCTGGAGCAGGGGACCCAGTACTTC. It is translated as CASSQEGLEQGTQYF. This chain connects TRBV4-1 to TRBJ2-5; possible D gene TRBD1, 5 bases. This CDR3 spans 15 amino acids. V lost 0 bases and J lost 7, with 15 bases in between. The V gene's germline CDR1 is MGHRA and CDR2 YSYEKL.

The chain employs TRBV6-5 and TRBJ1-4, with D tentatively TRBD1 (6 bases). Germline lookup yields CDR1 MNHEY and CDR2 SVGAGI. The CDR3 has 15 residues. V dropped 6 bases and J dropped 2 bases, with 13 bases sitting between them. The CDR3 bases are TGTGCCAGCAGAAGGGACATATCGACTAATGAAAAACTGTTTTTT. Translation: CASRRDISTNEKLFF.

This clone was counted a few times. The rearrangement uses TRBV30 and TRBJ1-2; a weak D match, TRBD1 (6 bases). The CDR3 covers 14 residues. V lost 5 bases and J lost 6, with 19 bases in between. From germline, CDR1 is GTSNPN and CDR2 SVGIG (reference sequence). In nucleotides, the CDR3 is TGTGCCTGGGGCGACAGGCGATTGCTTCATGGCTACACCTTC. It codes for CAWGDRRLLHGYTF.

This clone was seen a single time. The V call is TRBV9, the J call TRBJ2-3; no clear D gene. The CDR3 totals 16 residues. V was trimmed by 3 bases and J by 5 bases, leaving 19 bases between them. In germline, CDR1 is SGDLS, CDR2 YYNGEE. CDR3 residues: CASSDPIARLGDTQYF. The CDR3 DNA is TGTGCCAGCAGCGACCCCATAGCCCGGTTGGGAGATACGCAGTATTTT.

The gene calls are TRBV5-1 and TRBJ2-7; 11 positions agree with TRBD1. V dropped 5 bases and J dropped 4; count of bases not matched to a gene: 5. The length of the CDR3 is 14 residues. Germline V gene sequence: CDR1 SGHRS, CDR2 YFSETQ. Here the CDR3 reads CASRRTGGEYEQYF. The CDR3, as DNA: TGCGCCAGCAGGCGGACAGGGGGCGAGTACGAGCAGTACTTC.

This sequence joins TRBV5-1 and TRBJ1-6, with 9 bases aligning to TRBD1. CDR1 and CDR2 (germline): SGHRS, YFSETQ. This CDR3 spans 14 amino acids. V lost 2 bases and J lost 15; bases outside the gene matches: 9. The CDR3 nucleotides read TGCGCCAGCAGCTTAGAGGGACAGGGTGTTGACCTCCACTTT. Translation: CASSLEGQGVDLHF.

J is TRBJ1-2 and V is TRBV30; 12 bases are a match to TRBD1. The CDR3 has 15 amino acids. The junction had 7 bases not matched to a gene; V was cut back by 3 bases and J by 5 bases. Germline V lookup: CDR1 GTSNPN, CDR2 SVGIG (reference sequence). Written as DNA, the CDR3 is TGTGCCTGGAGAACCCCGGGACAGGGGGCTTATGGCTACACCTTC. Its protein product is CAWRTPGQGAYGYTF.

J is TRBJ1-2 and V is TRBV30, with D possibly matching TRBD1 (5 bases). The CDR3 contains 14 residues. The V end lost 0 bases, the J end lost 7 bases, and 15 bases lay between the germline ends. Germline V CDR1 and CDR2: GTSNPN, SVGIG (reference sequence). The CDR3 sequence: CAWSVGRGEGGYTF. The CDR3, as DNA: TGTGCCTGGAGTGTAGGACGGGGGGAAGGTGGCTACACCTTC.

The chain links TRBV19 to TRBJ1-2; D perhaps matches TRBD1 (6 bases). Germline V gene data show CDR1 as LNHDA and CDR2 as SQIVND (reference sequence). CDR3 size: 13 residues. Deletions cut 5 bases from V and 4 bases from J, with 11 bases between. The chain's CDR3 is CASSWAGAYGYTF. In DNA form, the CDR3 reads TGTGCCAGTAGTTGGGCAGGGGCCTATGGCTACACCTTC.

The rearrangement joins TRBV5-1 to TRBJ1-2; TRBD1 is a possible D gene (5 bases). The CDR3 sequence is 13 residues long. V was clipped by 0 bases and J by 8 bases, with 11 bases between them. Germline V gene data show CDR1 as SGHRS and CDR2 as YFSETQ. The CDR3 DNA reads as TGCGCCAGCAGCTTGGGACAGCCTCAGGGCTACACCTTC. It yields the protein CASSLGQPQGYTF.

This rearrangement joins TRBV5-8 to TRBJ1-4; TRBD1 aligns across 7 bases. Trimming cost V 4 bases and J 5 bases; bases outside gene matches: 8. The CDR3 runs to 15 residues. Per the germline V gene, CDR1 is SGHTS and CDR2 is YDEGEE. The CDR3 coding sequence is TGTGCCAGCAGCGAGAACAGGGGCGAAAATGAAAAACTGTTTTTT. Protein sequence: CASSENRGENEKLFF.

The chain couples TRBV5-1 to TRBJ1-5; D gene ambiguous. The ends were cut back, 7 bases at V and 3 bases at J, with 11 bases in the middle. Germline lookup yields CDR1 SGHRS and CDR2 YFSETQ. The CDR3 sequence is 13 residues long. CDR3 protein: CASREALNQPQHF. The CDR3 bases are TGCGCCAGCCGAGAAGCCCTCAATCAGCCCCAGCATTTT.

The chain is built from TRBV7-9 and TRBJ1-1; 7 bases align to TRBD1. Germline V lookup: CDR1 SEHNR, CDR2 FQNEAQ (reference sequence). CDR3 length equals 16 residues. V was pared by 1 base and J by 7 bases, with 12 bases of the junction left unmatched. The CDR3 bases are TGTGCCAGCAGCTTAGGGACAGGAGGGGCACGCAGTGAAGCTTTCTTT. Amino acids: CASSLGTGGARSEAFF.